This record concerns one T cell receptor (beta chain) sequence. This entry is derived from a study of blood T cell repertoires in COVID-19. Original processing methods: Counts of nucleated cells, estimated from reference gene primer amplification, were obtained. Here immunoSEQ multiplex PCR was the method, and the copy in TCRdb shows in-frame clones only, minus some. V and J calls and clone size are those listed in that table; D and trimming were worked out from the DNA. This sample yields around 120,000 clones, of which about 90% are seen a single time; over 7% belongs to the top ten. Per germline, CDR1 LNHNV and CDR2 YYDKDF (reference sequence). V gave up 8 bases and J gave up 3 bases; unmatched junction bases: 16. CDR3 length equals 18 residues.

This TCR was sampled from a human donor in a cohort sampled during active COVID-19. The chain recombines TRBV15 with TRBJ2-5, with 12 bases fitting TRBD2. Material for sequencing was peripheral blood. The CDR3 region is CATLRPLGLAGGEETQYF. The CDR3 DNA reads as TGTGCCACCTTAAGGCCCCTGGGACTAGCGGGTGGGGAAGAGACCCAGTACTTC.